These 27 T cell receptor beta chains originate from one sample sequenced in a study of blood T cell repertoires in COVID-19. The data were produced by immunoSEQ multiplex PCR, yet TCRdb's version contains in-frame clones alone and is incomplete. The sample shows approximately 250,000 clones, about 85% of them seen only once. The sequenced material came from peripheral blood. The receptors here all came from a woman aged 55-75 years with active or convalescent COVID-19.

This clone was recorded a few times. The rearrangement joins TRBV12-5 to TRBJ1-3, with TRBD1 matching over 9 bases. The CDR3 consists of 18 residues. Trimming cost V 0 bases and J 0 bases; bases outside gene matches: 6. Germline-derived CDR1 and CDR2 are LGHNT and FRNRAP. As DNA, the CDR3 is TGTGCTAGTGGTTTGGTACACGGGACAGGGTTCTCTGGAAACACCATATATTTT. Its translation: CASGLVHGTGFSGNTIYF.

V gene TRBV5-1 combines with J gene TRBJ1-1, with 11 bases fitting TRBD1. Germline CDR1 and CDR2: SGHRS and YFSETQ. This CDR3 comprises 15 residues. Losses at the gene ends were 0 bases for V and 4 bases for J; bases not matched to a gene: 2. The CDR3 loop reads CASSLEGTGGTEAFF. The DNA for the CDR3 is TGCGCCAGCAGCTTGGAGGGGACAGGGGGCACTGAAGCTTTCTTT.

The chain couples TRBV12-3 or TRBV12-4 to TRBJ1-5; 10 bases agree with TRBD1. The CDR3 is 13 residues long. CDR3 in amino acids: CASGTGVDQPQHF. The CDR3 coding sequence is TGTGCTTCAGGGACAGGGGTCGATCAGCCCCAGCATTTT.

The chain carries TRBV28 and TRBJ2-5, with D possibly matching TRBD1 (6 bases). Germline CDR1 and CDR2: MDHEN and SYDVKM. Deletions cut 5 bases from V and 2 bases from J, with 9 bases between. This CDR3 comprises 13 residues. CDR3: CASSRGQQETQYF. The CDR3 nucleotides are TGTGCCAGCAGTAGAGGACAGCAAGAGACCCAGTACTTC.

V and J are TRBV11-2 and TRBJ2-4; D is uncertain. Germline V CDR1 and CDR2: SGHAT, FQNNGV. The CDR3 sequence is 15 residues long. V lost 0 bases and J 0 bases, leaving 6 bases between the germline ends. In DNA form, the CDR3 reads TGTGCCAGCAGCTTAGACGTCCTAGCCAAAAACATTCAGTACTTC. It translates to CASSLDVLAKNIQYF.

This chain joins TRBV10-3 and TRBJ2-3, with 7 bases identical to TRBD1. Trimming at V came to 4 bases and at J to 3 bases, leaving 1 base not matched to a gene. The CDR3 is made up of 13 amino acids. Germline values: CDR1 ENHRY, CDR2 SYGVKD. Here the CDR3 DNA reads TGTGCCATCAGTGGACAGGGTACAGATACGCAGTATTTT. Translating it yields CAISGQGTDTQYF.

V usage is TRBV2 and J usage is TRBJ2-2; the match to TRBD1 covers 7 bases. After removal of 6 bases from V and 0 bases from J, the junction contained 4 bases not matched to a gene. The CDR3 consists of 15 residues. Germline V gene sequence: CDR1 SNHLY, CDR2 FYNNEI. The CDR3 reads CASSRDRANTGELFF. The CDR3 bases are TGTGCCAGCAGCCGAGACAGGGCGAACACCGGGGAGCTGTTTTTT. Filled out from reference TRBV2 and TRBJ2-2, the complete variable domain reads EPEVTQTPSHQVTQMGQEVILRCVPISNHLYFYWYRQILGQKVEFLVSFYNNEISEKSEIFDDQFSVERPDGSNFTLKIRSTKLEDSAMYFCASSRDRANTGELFFGEGSRLTVL.

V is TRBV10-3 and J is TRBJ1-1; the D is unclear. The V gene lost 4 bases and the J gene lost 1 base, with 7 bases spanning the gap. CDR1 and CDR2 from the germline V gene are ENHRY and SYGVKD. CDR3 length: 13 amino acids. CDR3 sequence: CAISASKNTEAFF. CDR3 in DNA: TGTGCCATCAGTGCATCAAAGAACACTGAAGCTTTCTTT.

The CDR3: CASSLEGWFF. CDR3 sequence (DNA): TGTGCCAGCAGTTTAGAGGGATGGTTCTTC. V gene TRBV27 combines with J gene TRBJ2-1; D possibly corresponds to TRBD2 (5 bases). Germline V CDR1 and CDR2: MNHEY, SMNVEV (reference sequence). The CDR3 spans 10 residues. The V and J ends lost 2 bases and 15 bases respectively, with 8 bases between them.

The CDR3 region is CAISLVGDSPGEQFF. The CDR3 coding sequence is TGTGCCATCAGCCTGGTCGGGGACTCTCCGGGTGAGCAGTTCTTC. The gene calls are TRBV10-3 and TRBJ2-1; D perhaps matches TRBD2 (6 bases). Germline-derived CDR1 and CDR2 are ENHRY and SYGVKD. Trimming removed 6 bases from V and 9 bases from J, with 21 bases in between. The CDR3 totals 15 residues.

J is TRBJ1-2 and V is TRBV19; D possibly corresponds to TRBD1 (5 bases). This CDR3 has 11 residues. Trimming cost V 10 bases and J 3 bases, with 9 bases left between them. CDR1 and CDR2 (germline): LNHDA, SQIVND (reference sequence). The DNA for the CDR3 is TGTGCCACCCGACAGCACTATGGCTACACCTTC. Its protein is CATRQHYGYTF.

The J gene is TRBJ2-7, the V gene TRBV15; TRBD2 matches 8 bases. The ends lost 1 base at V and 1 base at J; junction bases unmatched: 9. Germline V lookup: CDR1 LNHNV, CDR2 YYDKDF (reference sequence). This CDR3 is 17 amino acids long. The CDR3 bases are TGTGCCACCAGCAGAGCGAGCGGGAGTGTGATATCCTACGAGCAGTACTTC. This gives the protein CATSRASGSVISYEQYF.

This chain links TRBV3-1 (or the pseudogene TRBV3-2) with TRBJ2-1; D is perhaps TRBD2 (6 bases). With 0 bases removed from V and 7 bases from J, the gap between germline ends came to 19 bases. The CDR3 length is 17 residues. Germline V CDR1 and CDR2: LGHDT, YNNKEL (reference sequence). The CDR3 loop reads CASSQDRPGVRANEQFF. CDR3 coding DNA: TGTGCCAGCAGCCAAGATCGACCGGGAGTACGTGCGAATGAGCAGTTCTTC.

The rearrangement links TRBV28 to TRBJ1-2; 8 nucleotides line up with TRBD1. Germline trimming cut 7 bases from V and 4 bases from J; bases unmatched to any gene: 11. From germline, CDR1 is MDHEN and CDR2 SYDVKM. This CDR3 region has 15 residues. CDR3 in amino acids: CASTEGAGGSYGYTF. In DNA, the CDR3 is TGTGCCAGCACCGAGGGGGCAGGGGGCTCCTATGGCTACACCTTC.

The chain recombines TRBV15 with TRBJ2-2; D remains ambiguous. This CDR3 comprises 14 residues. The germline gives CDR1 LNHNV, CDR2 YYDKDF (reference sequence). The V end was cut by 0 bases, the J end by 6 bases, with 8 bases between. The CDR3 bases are TGTGCCACCAGCAGAGATCTAGAGTCCGGGGAGCTGTTTTTT. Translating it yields CATSRDLESGELFF.

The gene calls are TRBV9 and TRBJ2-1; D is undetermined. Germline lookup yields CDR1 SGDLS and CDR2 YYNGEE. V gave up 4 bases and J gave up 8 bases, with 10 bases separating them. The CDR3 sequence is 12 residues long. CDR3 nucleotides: TGTGCCAGCAGCAGAGCGAGAGATGAGCAGTTCTTC. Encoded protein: CASSRARDEQFF.

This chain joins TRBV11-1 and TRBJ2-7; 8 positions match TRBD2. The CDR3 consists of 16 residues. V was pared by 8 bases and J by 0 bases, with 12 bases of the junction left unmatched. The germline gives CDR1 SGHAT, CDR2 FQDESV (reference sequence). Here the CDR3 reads CASGGIAGGISYEQYF. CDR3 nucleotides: TGTGCCAGCGGGGGCATTGCGGGAGGCATCTCCTACGAGCAGTACTTC.

The CDR3 here is CASSPSGVGSGNTIYF. Written as DNA, the CDR3 is TGCGCCAGCAGCCCGTCCGGAGTTGGGTCGGGAAACACCATATATTTT. The genes are TRBV5-1 and TRBJ1-3; D unresolved. Germline V gives CDR1 SGHRS, CDR2 YFSETQ. Trimming cost V 4 bases and J 4 bases, with 18 bases left between them. This CDR3 is built from 16 residues.

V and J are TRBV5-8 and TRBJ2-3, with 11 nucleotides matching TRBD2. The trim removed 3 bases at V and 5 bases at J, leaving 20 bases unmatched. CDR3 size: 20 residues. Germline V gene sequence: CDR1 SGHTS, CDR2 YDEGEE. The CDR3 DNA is TGTGCCAGCAGCTCTCCGGGACTAGCGGAAGCTGGTCTATACCAAGATACGCAGTATTTT. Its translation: CASSSPGLAEAGLYQDTQYF.

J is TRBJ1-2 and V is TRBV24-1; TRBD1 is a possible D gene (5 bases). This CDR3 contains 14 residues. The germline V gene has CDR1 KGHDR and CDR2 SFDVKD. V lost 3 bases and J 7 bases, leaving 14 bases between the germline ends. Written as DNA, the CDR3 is TGTGCCACCAGTGATACCTACGGTGGGGCTGGCTACACCTTC. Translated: CATSDTYGGAGYTF.

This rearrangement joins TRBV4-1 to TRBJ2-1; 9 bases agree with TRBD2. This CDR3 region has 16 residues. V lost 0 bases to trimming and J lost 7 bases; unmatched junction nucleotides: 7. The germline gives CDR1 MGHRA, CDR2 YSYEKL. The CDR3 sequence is CASSQDRGGAGNEQFF. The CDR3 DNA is TGCGCCAGCAGCCAAGATCGCGGGGGGGCGGGAAATGAGCAGTTCTTC.

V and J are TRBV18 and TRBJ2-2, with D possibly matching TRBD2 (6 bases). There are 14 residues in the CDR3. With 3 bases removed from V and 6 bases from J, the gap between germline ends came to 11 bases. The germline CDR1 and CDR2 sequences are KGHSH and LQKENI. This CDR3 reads CASSPKWEAGELFF. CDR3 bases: TGTGCCAGCTCACCTAAATGGGAGGCCGGGGAGCTGTTTTTT.

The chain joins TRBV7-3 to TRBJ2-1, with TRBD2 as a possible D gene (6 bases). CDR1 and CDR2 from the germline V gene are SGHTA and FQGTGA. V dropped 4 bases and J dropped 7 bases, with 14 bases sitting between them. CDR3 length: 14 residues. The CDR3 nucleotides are TGTGCCAGCAGCTACGGGAGTGAAGGGAATGAGCAGTTCTTC. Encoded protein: CASSYGSEGNEQFF.

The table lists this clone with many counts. The CDR3 region is CASSGGQINEKLFF. Here the CDR3 DNA reads TGTGCCAGCAGCGGGGGACAGATTAATGAAAAACTGTTTTTT. This chain uses TRBV9 with TRBJ1-4; 7 bases are a match to TRBD1. Germline V gene lookup returns CDR1 SGDLS and CDR2 YYNGEE. Trimming cost V 3 bases and J 4 bases; bases outside gene matches: 3. CDR3 size: 14 residues.

The CDR3 region has the DNA TGTGCCAGCAGGGGGACAGGCGTTGCTGAAAAACTGTTTTTT. It codes for CASRGTGVAEKLFF. The chain recombines TRBV25-1 with TRBJ1-4; 8 nucleotides align to TRBD1. With V trimmed by 6 bases and J by 7 bases, 7 bases remained unmatched. The CDR3 contains 14 residues. CDR1 and CDR2 from the germline V gene are MGHDK and SYGVNS.

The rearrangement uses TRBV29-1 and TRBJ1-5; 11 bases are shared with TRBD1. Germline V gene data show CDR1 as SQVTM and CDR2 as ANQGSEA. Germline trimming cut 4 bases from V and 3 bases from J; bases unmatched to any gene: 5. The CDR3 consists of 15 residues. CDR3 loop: CSVARDRGNNQPQHF. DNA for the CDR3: TGCAGCGTTGCGAGGGACAGGGGGAACAATCAGCCCCAGCATTTT.

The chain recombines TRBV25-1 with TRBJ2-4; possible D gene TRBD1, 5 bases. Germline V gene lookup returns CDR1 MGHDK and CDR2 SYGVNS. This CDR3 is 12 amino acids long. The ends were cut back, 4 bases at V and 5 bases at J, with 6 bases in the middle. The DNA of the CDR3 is TGTGCCAGCAGTGTGACAGAAAACATTCAGTACTTC. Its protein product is CASSVTENIQYF.